The 16 T cell receptor beta chains listed next were all sequenced from one sample in a study of T cell repertoires in cytomegalovirus infection. TCRdb re-called the reads with MiXCR, one entry per CDR3 protein. Found here are roughly 920,000 distinct CDR3 sequences, about 33% of them singletons; the top ten hold around 15%. For these receptors, no antigen is known. This sample comprised cultured CD8+ T cells from PBMCs, obtained from culture after CMV antigen stimulation. These receptors were collected from a human donor in good health (CMV status not recorded). Some clones in this sample may be carry-over from other donors' samples.

The chain combines TRBV6-6 with TRBJ2-1; D is tentatively TRBD1 or TRBD2 (5 bases each). The CDR3 spans 16 residues. Trimming stripped 4 bases from V and 5 bases from J, with 18 bases between. The germline V gene encodes CDR1 MNHNY and CDR2 SVGAGI (reference sequence). This chain's CDR3 is CASSFRDGSSDNEQFF. The CDR3 bases are TGTGCCAGCAGTTTTCGGGACGGGTCCTCGGACAATGAGCAGTTCTTC.

This clonotype was recorded a few times. This chain links TRBV27 with TRBJ1-1, with D possibly matching TRBD1 (6 bases). This CDR3 has 15 amino acids. CDR1 is MNHEY and CDR2 is SMNVEV in the germline V gene (reference sequence). V dropped 5 bases and J dropped 6 bases, with 19 bases sitting between them. CDR3 loop: CASSPLGGPKAEAFF. DNA for the CDR3: TGTGCCAGCAGTCCCCTGGGGGGGCCTAAAGCTGAAGCTTTCTTT.

The rearrangement uses TRBV28 and TRBJ1-5; D is perhaps TRBD1 (5 bases). Germline V CDR1 and CDR2: MDHEN, SYDVKM. The germline V and J ends were trimmed by 5 bases and 3 bases, with 11 bases remaining between them. This CDR3 comprises 14 residues. The CDR3 loop reads CASSVPGYNQPQHF. The CDR3 nucleotides read TGTGCCAGCAGTGTACCAGGGTACAATCAGCCCCAGCATTTT.

V is TRBV5-6 and J is TRBJ2-7, with D perhaps assigned TRBD1 or TRBD2 (5 bases each). V lost 0 bases and J 3 bases, leaving 19 bases between the germline ends. Germline V gene lookup returns CDR1 SGHDT and CDR2 YYEEEE. The CDR3 is 17 residues long. The CDR3 sequence is CASSLVGELGTSYEQYV. The CDR3 coding sequence is TGTGCCAGCAGCTTGGTAGGGGAGTTGGGGACGAGCTACGAGCAGTACGTC.

The chain combines TRBV6-8 with TRBJ2-7, with no clear D. Germline CDR1 and CDR2: MNHGY and SAAAGT. The CDR3 covers 15 residues. Trimming left V 4 bases short and J 3 bases short, with 16 bases between. Here the CDR3 reads CASSSNRGSSYEQYF. The CDR3 bases are TGTGCCAGCAGTTCAAACCGAGGTAGCAGCTACGAGCAGTACTTC.

The chain carries TRBV5-4 and TRBJ1-2; TRBD1 aligns across 10 bases. V gave up 0 bases and J gave up 0 bases; unmatched junction bases: 5. CDR1 is SGHNT, CDR2 YYREEE, per germline (reference sequence). The CDR3 sequence is 17 residues long. DNA of the CDR3: TGTGCCAGCAGCTTGGTGGGACAGGGGACCCCTAACTATGGCTACACCTTC. It specifies CASSLVGQGTPNYGYTF.

This clonotype was picked up many times. This chain connects TRBV7-2 to TRBJ1-2, with D hard to call. The germline V and J ends were trimmed by 0 bases and 1 base, with 9 bases remaining between them. From germline, CDR1 is SGHTA and CDR2 FQGNSA. CDR3 length: 15 amino acids. CDR3 sequence (DNA): TGTGCCAGCAGCTTAGCGCGGCTGATTAACTATGGCTACACCTTC. Encoded protein: CASSLARLINYGYTF.

V gene TRBV12-5 combines with J gene TRBJ2-1, with 8 bases aligning to TRBD1. V shed 4 bases, J shed 7 bases, and the junction held 6 bases outside the gene matches. Germline CDR1 reads LGHNT; CDR2 reads FRNRAP. This CDR3 spans 14 amino acids. The CDR3 nucleotides are TGTGCTAGTGGTTCGACGGACAGGGCAAATGAGCAGTTCTTC. Protein sequence: CASGSTDRANEQFF.

The rearrangement joins TRBV6-5 to TRBJ1-4, with 8 bases aligning to TRBD1. This CDR3 region has 14 residues. CDR1 and CDR2 (germline): MNHEY, SVGAGI. Losses at the gene ends were 7 bases for V and 7 bases for J; bases not matched to a gene: 8. The CDR3 loop is CASTSGTGREKLFF. The CDR3 region has the DNA TGTGCCAGCACCTCCGGGACAGGTCGTGAAAAACTGTTTTTT.

This clonotype was counted a few times. The chain couples TRBV20-1 to TRBJ1-2; TRBD1 matches at 8 bases. CDR1 and CDR2 (germline): DFQATT, SNEGSKA (reference sequence). This CDR3 has 15 residues. J gave up 5 bases and V 0 bases, and 8 bases lay outside the gene matches. The CDR3 is CSARESGQGAYGYTF. The CDR3 coding sequence is TGCAGTGCTAGAGAATCGGGCCAGGGGGCGTATGGCTACACCTTC.

This clonotype turned up a few times. The V call is TRBV6-1, the J call TRBJ1-2; D is perhaps TRBD1 (6 bases). Germline CDR1 reads MNHNS; CDR2 reads SASEGT. Trimming removed 2 bases at V and 4 bases at J, with 17 bases between. CDR3 length equals 16 residues. CDR3 residues: CASSEFGGRLFYGYTF. In nucleotides, the CDR3 is TGTGCCAGCAGTGAATTTGGGGGCAGATTATTCTATGGCTACACCTTC.

This clonotype was seen many times. The genes are TRBV7-8 and TRBJ2-5; D is perhaps TRBD2 (5 bases). This CDR3 is 15 amino acids long. Germline lookup yields CDR1 SGHVS and CDR2 FQNEAQ. Deletions cut 1 base from V and 4 bases from J, with 13 bases between. The CDR3 protein is CASSLEAGLGETQYF. CDR3 nucleotide sequence: TGTGCCAGCAGCTTAGAGGCGGGCTTAGGAGAGACCCAGTACTTC.

This clonotype turned up a few times. The chain is built from TRBV12-5 and TRBJ2-2, with a weak D call TRBD2 (6 bases). CDR1 LGHNT and CDR2 FRNRAP come from the germline V gene. Trimming left V 2 bases short and J 7 bases short, with 17 bases between. The CDR3 runs to 16 residues. CDR3 sequence (DNA): TGTGCTAGTGGTTTGTCGCGGGGAGCCGGGGTCGGGGAGCTGTTTTTT. This gives the protein CASGLSRGAGVGELFF. Together with reference TRBV12-5 and TRBJ2-2, the CDR3 gives the full variable domain: DARVTQTPRHKVTEMGQEVTMRCQPILGHNTVFWYRQTMMQGLELLAYFRNRAPLDDSGMPKDRFSAEMPDATLATLKIQPSEPRDSAVYFCASGLSRGAGVGELFFGEGSRLTVL.

The chain is built from TRBV5-4 and TRBJ1-1; perhaps TRBD1 as D (6 bases). This CDR3 has 16 residues. V shed 3 bases and J shed 0 bases, with 15 bases lying between them. The germline gives CDR1 SGHNT, CDR2 YYREEE (reference sequence). The CDR3 sequence is CASSYRVSLMNTEAFF. The CDR3 DNA reads TGTGCCAGCAGCTACAGGGTGTCTCTCATGAACACTGAAGCTTTCTTT.

With regard to this clonotype: A much larger clone lies a single base off, so this may be a read error. V usage is TRBV7-2 and J usage is TRBJ2-2; 7 bases fit TRBD2. The CDR3 sequence is 15 residues long. CDR1 is SGHTA, CDR2 FQGNSA, per germline. The CDR3, as DNA: TGTTCCAGCACTCAAGCGGGACCGAACACCGGGGAGCTGTTTTTT. This sequence encodes CSSTQAGPNTGELFF.

This clonotype came up a few times. The CDR3 region has the DNA TGTGCCAGCAGTGACAGGGTGAGCAATCAGCCCCAGCATTTT. Translation gives CASSDRVSNQPQHF. The chain is built from TRBV6-1 and TRBJ1-5; D possibly corresponds to TRBD1 (5 bases). Trimming took 3 bases from V and 1 from J, leaving 7 bases between them. Germline CDR1 and CDR2: MNHNS and SASEGT. This CDR3 has 14 amino acids.